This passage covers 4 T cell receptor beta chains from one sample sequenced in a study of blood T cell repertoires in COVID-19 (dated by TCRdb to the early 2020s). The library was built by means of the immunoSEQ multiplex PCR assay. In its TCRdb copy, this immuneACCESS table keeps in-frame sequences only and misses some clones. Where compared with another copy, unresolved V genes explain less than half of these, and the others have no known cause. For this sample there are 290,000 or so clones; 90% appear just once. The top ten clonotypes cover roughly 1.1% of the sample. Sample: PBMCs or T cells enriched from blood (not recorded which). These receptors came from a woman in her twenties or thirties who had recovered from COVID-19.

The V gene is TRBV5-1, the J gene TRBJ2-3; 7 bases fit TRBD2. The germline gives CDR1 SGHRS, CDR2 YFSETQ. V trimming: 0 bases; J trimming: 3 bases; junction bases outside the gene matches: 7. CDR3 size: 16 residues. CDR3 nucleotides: TGCGCCAGCAGCTTGGTGTCGGGAGGAATTACAGATACGCAGTATTTT. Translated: CASSLVSGGITDTQYF.

CDR3 nucleotides: TGTGCCAGCAGGGGTGTGACAGGGGCCTCGGAGACCCAGTACTTC. Amino acids: CASRGVTGASETQYF. This rearrangement joins TRBV11-2 to TRBJ2-5, with 8 bases matching TRBD1. V lost 6 bases, J lost 5 bases, and 11 bases stayed unmatched. The CDR3 runs to 15 residues. Germline assignment: CDR1 SGHAT and CDR2 FQNNGV.

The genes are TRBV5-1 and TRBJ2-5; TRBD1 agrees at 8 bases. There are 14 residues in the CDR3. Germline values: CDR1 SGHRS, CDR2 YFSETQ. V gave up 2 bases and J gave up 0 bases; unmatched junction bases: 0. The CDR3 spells CASSLQGDQETQYF. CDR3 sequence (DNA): TGCGCCAGCAGCTTACAGGGGGACCAAGAGACCCAGTACTTC.

For the CDR3, the DNA is TGTGCCAGCCAAAACCCTAGCGGGAGAGATAATGAGCAGTTCTTC. This encodes CASQNPSGRDNEQFF. The gene calls are TRBV2 and TRBJ2-1, with 10 bases fitting TRBD2. Looked up from germline, CDR1 is SNHLY and CDR2 is FYNNEI. Unmatched junction bases numbered 11, after V lost 8 bases and J lost 7 bases. This CDR3 contains 15 residues.